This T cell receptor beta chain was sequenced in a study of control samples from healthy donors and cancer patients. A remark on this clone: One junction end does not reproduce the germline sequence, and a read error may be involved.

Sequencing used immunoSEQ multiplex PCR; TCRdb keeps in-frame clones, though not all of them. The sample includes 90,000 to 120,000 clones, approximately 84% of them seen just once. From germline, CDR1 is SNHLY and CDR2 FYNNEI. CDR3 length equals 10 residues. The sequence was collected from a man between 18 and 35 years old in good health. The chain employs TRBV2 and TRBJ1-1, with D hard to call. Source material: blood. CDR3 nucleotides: TGTGCCAGCACCACTTATGACTCCGCCTTT. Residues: CASTTYDSAF.